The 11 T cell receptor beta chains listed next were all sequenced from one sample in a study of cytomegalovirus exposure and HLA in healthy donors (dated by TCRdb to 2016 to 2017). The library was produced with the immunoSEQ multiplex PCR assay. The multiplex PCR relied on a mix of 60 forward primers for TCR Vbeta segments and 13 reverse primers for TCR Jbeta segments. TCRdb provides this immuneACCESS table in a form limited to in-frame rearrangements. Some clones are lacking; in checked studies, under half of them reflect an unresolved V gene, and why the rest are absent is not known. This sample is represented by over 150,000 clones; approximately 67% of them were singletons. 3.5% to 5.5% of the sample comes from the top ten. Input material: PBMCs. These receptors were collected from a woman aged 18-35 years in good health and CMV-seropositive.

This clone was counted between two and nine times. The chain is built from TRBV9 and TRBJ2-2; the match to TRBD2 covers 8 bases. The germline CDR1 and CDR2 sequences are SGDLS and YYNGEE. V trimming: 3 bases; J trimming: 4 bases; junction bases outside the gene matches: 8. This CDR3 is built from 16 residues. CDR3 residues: CASSGLAGGSTGELFF. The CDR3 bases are TGTGCCAGCAGCGGCCTAGCGGGCGGAAGCACCGGGGAGCTGTTTTTT.

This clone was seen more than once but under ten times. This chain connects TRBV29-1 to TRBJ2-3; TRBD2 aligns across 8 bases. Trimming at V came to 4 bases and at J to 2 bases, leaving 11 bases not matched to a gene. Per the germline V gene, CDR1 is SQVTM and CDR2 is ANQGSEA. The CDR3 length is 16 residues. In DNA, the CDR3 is TGCAGCGTTGGTAGCAGCGGGGGAACTTACACAGATACGCAGTATTTT. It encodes CSVGSSGGTYTDTQYF.

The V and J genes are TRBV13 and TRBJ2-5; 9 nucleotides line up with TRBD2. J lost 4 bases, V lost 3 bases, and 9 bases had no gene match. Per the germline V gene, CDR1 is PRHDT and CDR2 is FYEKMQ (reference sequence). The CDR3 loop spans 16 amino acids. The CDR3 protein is CASSLEGGGAPETQYF. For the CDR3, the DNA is TGTGCCAGCAGCTTGGAAGGCGGGGGGGCCCCAGAGACCCAGTACTTC.

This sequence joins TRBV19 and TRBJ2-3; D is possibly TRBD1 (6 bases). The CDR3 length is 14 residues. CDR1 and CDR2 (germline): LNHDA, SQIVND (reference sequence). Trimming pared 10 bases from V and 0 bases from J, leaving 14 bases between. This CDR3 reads CATSQGSSTDTQYF. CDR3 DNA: TGTGCCACATCCCAGGGGTCCAGCACAGATACGCAGTATTTT.

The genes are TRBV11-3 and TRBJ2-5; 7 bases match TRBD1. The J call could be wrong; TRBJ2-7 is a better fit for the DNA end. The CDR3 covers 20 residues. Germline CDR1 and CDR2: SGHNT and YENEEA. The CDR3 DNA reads TGTGCCAGCAGCTTACTCCAGGGGGACAGTTGTACACTCAGCTCCTACGAGCAGTACTTC. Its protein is CASSLLQGDSCTLSSYEQYF.

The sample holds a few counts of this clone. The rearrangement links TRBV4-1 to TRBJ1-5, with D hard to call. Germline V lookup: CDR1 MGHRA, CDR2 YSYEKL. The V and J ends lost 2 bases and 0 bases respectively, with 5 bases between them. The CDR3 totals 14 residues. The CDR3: CASSQLYSNQPQHF. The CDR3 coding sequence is TGCGCCAGCAGCCAACTTTATAGCAATCAGCCCCAGCATTTT.

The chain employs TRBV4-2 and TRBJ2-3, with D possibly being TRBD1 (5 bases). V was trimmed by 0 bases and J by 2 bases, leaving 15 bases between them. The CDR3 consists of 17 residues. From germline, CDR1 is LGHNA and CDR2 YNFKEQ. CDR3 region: CASSQDGTGSYTDTQYF. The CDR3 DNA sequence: TGTGCCAGCAGCCAAGACGGCACAGGTTCCTACACAGATACGCAGTATTTT.

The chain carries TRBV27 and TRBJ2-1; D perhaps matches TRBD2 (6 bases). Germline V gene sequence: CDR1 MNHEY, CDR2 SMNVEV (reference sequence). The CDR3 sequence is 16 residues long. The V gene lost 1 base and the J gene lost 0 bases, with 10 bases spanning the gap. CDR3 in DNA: TGTGCCAGCAGTTTATATATCGGGAGCTCCTACAATGAGCAGTTCTTC. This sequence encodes CASSLYIGSSYNEQFF.

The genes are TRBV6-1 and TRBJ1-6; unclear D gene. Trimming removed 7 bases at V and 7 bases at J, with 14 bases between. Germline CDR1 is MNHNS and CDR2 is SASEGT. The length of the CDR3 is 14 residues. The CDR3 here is CASTARQRNSPLHF. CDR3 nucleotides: TGTGCCAGCACCGCCAGACAAAGAAATTCACCCCTCCACTTT.

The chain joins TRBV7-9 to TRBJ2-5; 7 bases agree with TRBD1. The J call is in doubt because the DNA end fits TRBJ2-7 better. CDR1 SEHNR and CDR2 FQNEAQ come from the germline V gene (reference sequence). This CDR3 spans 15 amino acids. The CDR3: CASSPGQVPSYEQYF. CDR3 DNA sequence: TGTGCCAGCAGCCCCGGACAGGTACCTTCCTACGAGCAGTACTTC.

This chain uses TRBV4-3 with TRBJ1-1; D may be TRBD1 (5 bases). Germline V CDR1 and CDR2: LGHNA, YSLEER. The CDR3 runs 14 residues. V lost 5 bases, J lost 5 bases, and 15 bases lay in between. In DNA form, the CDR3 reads TGCGCCAGCAGCTACCAGGGTATGAGTACTGAAGCTTTCTTT. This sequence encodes CASSYQGMSTEAFF.